This T cell receptor (beta chain) was found in a study of spatial heterogeneity in lung cancer. Study-level findings and limits: Ubiquitous expanded tumor TCRs appeared in blood more at resection than follow-up.

This clonotype was recorded many times. Its antigen is undetermined. This beta chain is an unintended read in a library built for alpha chains; its size means little. Stated time point: sample taken at primary tumor resection. Unsorted samples of tumor, nontumor lung or frozen PBMC had their whole RNA sequenced. Samples came from 70 to 80 TRACERx patients with untreated early-stage lung cancer. Trimming removed 0 bases at V and 6 bases at J, with 12 bases between. The germline CDR1 and CDR2 sequences are MGHRA and YSYEKL. This CDR3 region has 15 residues. Individually, TCR cDNA molecules were each labelled with a unique molecular identifier. TCRdb reprocessed the 5' RACE reads with MiXCR, giving one entry per CDR3 protein. The sample yields about 7,000 distinct CDR3 sequences, over 7% seen once.

Specimen: PBMCs, collected at surgery. The chain uses TRBV4-1 and TRBJ2-1; possibly TRBD1 or TRBD2 for D (6 bases each). This TCR came from a male donor with early-stage non-small cell lung cancer. For the CDR3, the DNA is TGCGCCAGCAGCCAAGAGGAGGGGGATACCAATGAGCAGTTCTTC. This sequence encodes CASSQEEGDTNEQFF.